This passage covers 23 T cell receptor beta chains from one sample sequenced in a study of blood T cell repertoires in COVID-19. Assay used: immunoSEQ multiplex PCR; TCRdb lists only in-frame clones, some missing. The sample yields 150,000 to 200,000 clones, approximately 82% seen once. The specimen was PBMCs or T cells enriched from blood (not recorded which). The receptors shown here come from a man aged 50-60 years who had recovered from COVID-19.

The rearrangement joins TRBV29-1 to TRBJ1-2, with D maybe TRBD1 (5 bases). The V gene's germline CDR1 is SQVTM and CDR2 ANQGSEA. V was clipped by 6 bases and J by 7 bases, with 18 bases between them. The length of the CDR3 is 13 residues. The CDR3 loop reads CSVRGQGVSGYTF. The CDR3 nucleotides are TGCAGCGTGAGAGGTCAAGGGGTTTCTGGCTACACCTTC. The full variable domain, its missing parts supplied by reference TRBV29-1 and TRBJ1-2, is SAVISQKPSRDICQRGTSLTIQCQVDSQVTMMFWYRQQPGQSLTLIATANQGSEATYESGFVIDKFPISRPNLTFSTLTVSNMSPEDSSIYLCSVRGQGVSGYTFGSGTRLTVV.

The gene calls are TRBV5-1 and TRBJ2-1; 10 bases fit TRBD1. The CDR3 has 15 amino acids. The germline V gene encodes CDR1 SGHRS and CDR2 YFSETQ. The V segment lost 4 bases and the J segment 3 bases; nucleotides outside the gene matches: 4. Here the CDR3 DNA reads TGCGCCAGCAGCCTCCGGGACAGGGGCTACAATGAGCAGTTCTTC. Amino acids: CASSLRDRGYNEQFF.

V usage is TRBV4-1 and J usage is TRBJ1-1, with 7 bases fitting TRBD1. The CDR3 is 14 residues long. The ends lost 2 bases at V and 6 bases at J; junction bases unmatched: 6. Germline CDR1 is MGHRA and CDR2 is YSYEKL. The CDR3 loop reads CASSQMTGWAEAFF. The CDR3 DNA reads as TGCGCCAGCAGCCAAATGACAGGGTGGGCTGAAGCTTTCTTT.

The chain is built from TRBV18 and TRBJ2-7, with TRBD1 matching 8 bases. Germline V gene lookup returns CDR1 KGHSH and CDR2 LQKENI. The CDR3 covers 13 residues. The ends lost 6 bases at V and 3 bases at J; junction bases unmatched: 4. The DNA for the CDR3 is TGTGCCAGCTCGTTCACAGGGGGCTACGAGCAGTACTTC. Translated: CASSFTGGYEQYF.

The chain combines TRBV11-2 with TRBJ1-1; D uncertain. V was pared by 3 bases and J by 3 bases, with 8 bases between. Germline values: CDR1 SGHAT, CDR2 FQNNGV. The CDR3 extends over 13 amino acids. The CDR3 coding sequence is TGTGCCAGCAGCTTCAACAGTGACACTGAAGCTTTCTTT. Residues: CASSFNSDTEAFF. The full variable domain, with the rest looked up from reference TRBV11-2 and TRBJ1-1, is EAGVAQSPRYKIIEKRQSVAFWCNPISGHATLYWYQQILGQGPKLLIQFQNNGVVDDSQLPKDRFSAERLKGVDSTLKIQPAKLEDSAVYLCASSFNSDTEAFFGQGTRLTVV.

The gene calls are TRBV18 and TRBJ1-3; D unclear. V was clipped by 3 bases and J by 3 bases, with 9 bases between them. CDR1 KGHSH and CDR2 LQKENI come from the germline V gene. The CDR3 extends over 14 amino acids. The CDR3 reads CASSPAGDGNTIYF. CDR3 DNA sequence: TGTGCCAGCTCACCGGCCGGGGATGGAAACACCATATATTTT.

The rearrangement joins TRBV30 to TRBJ1-1; 8 bases match TRBD1. The germline CDR1 and CDR2 sequences are GTSNPN and SVGIG (reference sequence). The trim removed 5 bases at V and 2 bases at J, leaving 1 base unmatched. This CDR3 is built from 12 residues. The DNA of the CDR3 is TGTGCCTGGGACAGGGGTAACACTGAAGCTTTCTTT. Its translation: CAWDRGNTEAFF.

The chain employs TRBV19 and TRBJ1-1; maybe TRBD1 (5 bases). The V gene's germline CDR1 is LNHDA and CDR2 SQIVND (reference sequence). Trimming pared 6 bases from V and 1 base from J, leaving 21 bases between. CDR3 length: 17 amino acids. The CDR3 is CASRAGLGVPTNTEAFF. DNA of the CDR3: TGTGCCAGTAGGGCGGGACTCGGGGTACCCACGAACACTGAAGCTTTCTTT.

A note on this clone: The germline gene is not matched at one end of the junction; a read error may be the cause. The V call is TRBV29-1, the J call TRBJ1-5; D possibly corresponds to TRBD1 (5 bases). CDR1 SQVTM and CDR2 ANQGSEA come from the germline V gene. CDR3 length: 13 residues. The CDR3 bases are TGCAGCGTGGAAGGGGTCCTAGGACAGCCCCAGCATTTT. It specifies CSVEGVLGQPQHF.

The CDR3 region has the DNA TGTGCCACCACCAGCTCCTATAATTCACCCCTCCACTTT. It yields the protein CATTSSYNSPLHF. The chain is built from TRBV12-3 or TRBV12-4 and TRBJ1-6; D gene unclear. Deletions cut 10 bases from V and 0 bases from J, with 7 bases between. This CDR3 is 13 amino acids long.

This clone was seen a handful of times. The chain has TRBV18 and TRBJ1-3; 8 bases fit TRBD1. This CDR3 has 15 residues. Germline V CDR1 and CDR2: KGHSH, LQKENI. The V and J ends lost 5 bases and 0 bases, in that order; junction bases with no gene match: 3. This chain's CDR3 is CASSLTGGSGNTIYF. CDR3 DNA sequence: TGTGCCAGCTCATTAACAGGGGGCTCTGGAAACACCATATATTTT. Combining the CDR3 with reference TRBV18 and TRBJ1-3 gives the whole variable domain NAGVMQNPRHLVRRRGQEARLRCSPMKGHSHVYWYRQLPEEGLKFMVYLQKENIIDESGMPKERFSAEFPKEGPSILRIQQVVRGDSAAYFCASSLTGGSGNTIYFGEGSWLTVV.

V is TRBV5-5 and J is TRBJ1-6; 10 bases are a match to TRBD1. Germline values: CDR1 SGHKS, CDR2 YYEKEE (reference sequence). CDR3 size: 16 residues. V shed 4 bases, J shed 9 bases, and the junction held 10 bases outside the gene matches. The CDR3 region has the DNA TGTGCCAGCAGCCCGGGGGACAGGGGAAGGAGTTCACCCCTCCACTTT. Its translation is CASSPGDRGRSSPLHF.

The V call is TRBV5-5, the J call TRBJ2-1, with D possibly being TRBD2 (5 bases). The germline V and J ends were trimmed by 0 bases and 4 bases, with 5 bases remaining between them. CDR1 is SGHKS and CDR2 is YYEKEE in the germline V gene (reference sequence). This CDR3 has 13 amino acids. The CDR3 DNA reads TGTGCCAGCAGCTTGGGACTATACAATGAGCAGTTCTTC. It translates to CASSLGLYNEQFF.

This rearrangement joins TRBV6-2 or TRBV6-3 to TRBJ2-7, with 12 bases lining up with TRBD2. The V and J ends lost 0 bases and 7 bases, in that order; junction bases with no gene match: 7. Germline V gene sequence: CDR1 MNHEY, CDR2 SVGEGT. The CDR3 is 16 amino acids. CDR3 in amino acids: CASSYSSLAGGPEQYF. The CDR3 DNA follows: TGTGCCAGCAGTTACTCTAGTCTAGCGGGGGGGCCGGAGCAGTACTTC.

This clone has a single count. The chain has TRBV2 and TRBJ2-5, with 10 nucleotides matching TRBD2. This CDR3 contains 12 residues. The germline gives CDR1 SNHLY, CDR2 FYNNEI. J gave up 13 bases and V 6 bases, and 8 bases lay outside the gene matches. The CDR3 region has the DNA TGTGCCAGCAGCATCAGCGGGGGGGTGCTGTACTTC. It encodes CASSISGGVLYF.

V is TRBV28 and J is TRBJ1-6; possible D gene TRBD1, 6 bases. This CDR3 has 17 amino acids. Germline V gene lookup returns CDR1 MDHEN and CDR2 SYDVKM. Between the trimmed V and J ends, which lost 2 bases and 0 bases, there was a span of 11 bases. DNA for the CDR3: TGTGCCAGCAGTTTAAGGGACACGAGCTCCTATAATTCACCCCTCCACTTT. Translation: CASSLRDTSSYNSPLHF.

This clone was seen only a few times. The CDR3 sequence: CASSPRAAYSTDTQYF. In DNA, the CDR3 is TGCGCCAGCAGCCCACGAGCGGCTTATAGCACAGATACGCAGTATTTT. This sequence joins TRBV5-1 and TRBJ2-3; a possible D gene is TRBD2 (5 bases). The V end was cut by 4 bases, the J end by 0 bases, with 15 bases between. Germline values: CDR1 SGHRS, CDR2 YFSETQ. The length of the CDR3 is 16 residues.

The gene calls are TRBV3-1 (or the pseudogene TRBV3-2) and TRBJ1-2, with D perhaps TRBD1 (5 bases). With 3 bases removed from V and 7 bases from J, the gap between germline ends came to 12 bases. Germline CDR1 and CDR2: LGHDT and YNNKEL (reference sequence). The CDR3 spans 13 residues. The CDR3 nucleotides are TGTGCCAGCAGCCAGGCGGCTGGGGCTGGCTACACCTTC. Its protein product is CASSQAAGAGYTF.

The chain has TRBV3-1 (or the pseudogene TRBV3-2) and TRBJ1-1; D is ambiguous. Germline V gives CDR1 LGHDT, CDR2 YNNKEL (reference sequence). The CDR3 runs to 13 residues. Trimming pared 4 bases from V and 4 bases from J, leaving 10 bases between. The CDR3 DNA follows: TGTGCCAGCAGCCCTCGGAGGCCCACTGAAGCTTTCTTT. Its translation is CASSPRRPTEAFF.

The chain joins TRBV5-1 to TRBJ2-3; 10 bases are a match to TRBD2. Germline V gene lookup returns CDR1 SGHRS and CDR2 YFSETQ. V gave up 4 bases and J gave up 2 bases; unmatched junction bases: 7. This CDR3 has 16 amino acids. The CDR3 reads CASSPLAGAVTDTQYF. CDR3 DNA sequence: TGCGCCAGCAGCCCCCTAGCGGGGGCCGTCACAGATACGCAGTATTTT. Full variable domain (outside the CDR3, taken from reference TRBV5-1 and TRBJ2-3): KAGVTQTPRYLIKTRGQQVTLSCSPISGHRSVSWYQQTPGQGLQFLFEYFSETQRNKGNFPGRFSGRQFSNSRSEMNVSTLELGDSALYLCASSPLAGAVTDTQYFGPGTRLTVL.

The chain recombines TRBV28 with TRBJ1-2, with D unclear. This CDR3 contains 12 residues. CDR1 and CDR2 from the germline V gene are MDHEN and SYDVKM. V lost 5 bases and J 5 bases, leaving 9 bases between the germline ends. The DNA of the CDR3 is TGTGCCAGCAGTCTCGGGGTATATGGCTACACCTTC. As protein: CASSLGVYGYTF.

The J gene is TRBJ1-2, the V gene TRBV2, with D maybe TRBD1 (5 bases). This CDR3 has 12 residues. The germline V gene has CDR1 SNHLY and CDR2 FYNNEI. V was clipped by 7 bases and J by 4 bases, with 10 bases between them. The CDR3 nucleotides are TGTGCCAGCACAGGGCAACTCTATGGCTACACCTTC. It translates to CASTGQLYGYTF. The full variable domain, with the rest looked up from reference TRBV2 and TRBJ1-2, is EPEVTQTPSHQVTQMGQEVILRCVPISNHLYFYWYRQILGQKVEFLVSFYNNEISEKSEIFDDQFSVERPDGSNFTLKIRSTKLEDSAMYFCASTGQLYGYTFGSGTRLTVV.

The V and J genes are TRBV19 and TRBJ1-2, with D unclear. The CDR3 is 14 residues long. Germline assignment: CDR1 LNHDA and CDR2 SQIVND (reference sequence). Trimming pared 3 bases from V and 7 bases from J, leaving 15 bases between. CDR3 nucleotides: TGTGCCAGTAGTATGACACCTCGGCGTGCTGGCTACACCTTC. Translating gives CASSMTPRRAGYTF.